What follows describes a single T cell receptor beta chain. With 60 Vbeta and 13 Jbeta primers, the PCR was carried out. TCRdb keeps only in-frame clones here, not all; method: immunoSEQ multiplex PCR. The top ten clones hold around 14% of a sample with roughly 170,000 clones, around 82% of them seen once. This specimen belongs to a study of cytomegalovirus exposure and HLA in healthy donors. CDR3 length: 12 residues. From germline, CDR1 is SGHRS and CDR2 YFSETQ. V lost 7 bases, J lost 2 bases, and 10 bases lay in between. Sequenced: PBMCs. V and J are TRBV5-1 and TRBJ2-7; maybe TRBD1 (6 bases). This receptor was identified in a woman aged 45-59 years in good health and CMV-seropositive. CDR3 loop: CASQGIPYEQYF. CDR3 nucleotides: TGCGCCAGCCAGGGGATTCCCTACGAGCAGTACTTC.